This TCR beta chain appears in the sequencing data of a study of identical twins. TCRdb fed the 5' RACE reads into MiXCR, producing one record per CDR3 protein. The sample has under 250,000 distinct CDR3 sequences, around a tenth seen once. At least ten counts were recorded for this clonotype. V shed 2 bases and J shed 1 base, with 8 bases lying between them. The CDR3 has 14 residues. Germline V gives CDR1 DFQATT, CDR2 SNEGSKA (reference sequence). This chain uses TRBV20-1 with TRBJ2-2, with D unclear. This receptor was taken from a woman between 18 and 30 years old in good health. Material: memory (CD45RO+) T cells sorted from blood. DNA of the CDR3: TGCAGTGCTAGAACTCCGGGGAACACCGGGGAGCTGTTTTTT. Its translation is CSARTPGNTGELFF.